This T cell receptor beta chain was identified in a study of beta chain features in type 1 diabetes. This clone was detected only a few times. Every isolated RNA sample was fully reverse transcribed, so sequencing captured expressed TCRB transcripts. The table came from immunoSEQ multiplex PCR; TCRdb's copy has only in-frame clones and leaves some out. Of 450,000 to 600,000 clones in the sample, approximately 31% were seen once. Germline CDR1 is LNHDA and CDR2 is SQIVND (reference sequence). V lost 5 bases and J lost 6, with 14 bases in between. CDR3 length: 14 residues. This chain uses TRBV19 with TRBJ2-1, with a tentative D call TRBD1 (5 bases). The sequencing input was naive CD4+ T cells from blood. This clonotype was obtained from a man aged 18-30 years in good health. The CDR3, as DNA: TGTGCCAGTAGTCTCGAGCCAGGGCCCAATGAGCAGTTCTTC. It yields the protein CASSLEPGPNEQFF. Using reference TRBV19 and TRBJ2-1 for the parts outside the CDR3, the full variable domain is DGGITQSPKYLFRKEGQNVTLSCEQNLNHDAMYWYRQDPGQGLRLIYYSQIVNDFQKGDIAEGYSVSREKKESFPLTVTSAQKNPTAFYLCASSLEPGPNEQFFGPGTRLTVL.